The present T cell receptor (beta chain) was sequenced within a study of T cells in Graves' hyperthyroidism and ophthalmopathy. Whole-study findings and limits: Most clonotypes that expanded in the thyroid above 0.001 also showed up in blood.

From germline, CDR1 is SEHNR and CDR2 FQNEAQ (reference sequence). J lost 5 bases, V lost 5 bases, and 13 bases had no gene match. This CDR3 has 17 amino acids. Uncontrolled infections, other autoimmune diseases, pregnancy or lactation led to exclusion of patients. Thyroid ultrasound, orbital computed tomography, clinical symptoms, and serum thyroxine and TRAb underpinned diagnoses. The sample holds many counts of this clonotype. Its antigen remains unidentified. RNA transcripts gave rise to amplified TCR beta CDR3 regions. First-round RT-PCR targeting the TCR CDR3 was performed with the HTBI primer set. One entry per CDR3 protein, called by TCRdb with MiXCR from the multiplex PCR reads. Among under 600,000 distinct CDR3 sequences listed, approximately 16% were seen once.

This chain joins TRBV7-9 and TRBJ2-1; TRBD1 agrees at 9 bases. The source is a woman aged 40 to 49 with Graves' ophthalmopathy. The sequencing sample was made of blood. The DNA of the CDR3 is TGTGCCAGCAGCCTAGGACAGGGGCTAGCGGAGGACAATGAGCAGTTCTTC. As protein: CASSLGQGLAEDNEQFF.